The 21 T cell receptor beta chains listed next were all sequenced from one sample in a study of T cell clones after liver transplantation. Clones were sequenced by immunoSEQ multiplex PCR, and TCRdb holds only the in-frame ones, with some missing. Altogether several thousand clones are present, about three quarters being singletons, with the ten largest covering 18%. The input for sequencing was CD8+ T cells from blood, taken before liver transplant. The receptor set was obtained from a human donor who received a liver transplant.

The chain couples TRBV18 to TRBJ2-2; weak D call: TRBD2 (5 bases). V lost 9 bases to trimming and J lost 6 bases, with 11 bases between them. Germline V lookup: CDR1 KGHSH, CDR2 LQKENI. The CDR3 consists of 12 residues. The CDR3 DNA is TGTGCCAGTACTAGTATCGCCGGGGAGCTGTTTTTT. This sequence encodes CASTSIAGELFF.

J is TRBJ2-5 and V is TRBV7-8, with TRBD1 matching over 7 bases. The CDR3 covers 14 residues. The germline gives CDR1 SGHVS, CDR2 FQNEAQ. After removal of 5 bases from V and 2 bases from J, the junction contained 5 bases not matched to a gene. CDR3 DNA sequence: TGTGCCAGCAGCCAAGGGGGCCAGCAAGAGACCCAGTACTTC. It yields the protein CASSQGGQQETQYF.

The chain joins TRBV29-1 to TRBJ2-7; D perhaps matches TRBD2 (6 bases). Germline CDR1 reads SQVTM; CDR2 reads ANQGSEA. V was shortened by 0 bases and J by 4 bases, with 7 bases between the two germline ends. The CDR3 runs 12 residues. CDR3 DNA sequence: TGCAGCGTTGAAGATGGAGGGTACGAGCAGTACTTC. It is translated as CSVEDGGYEQYF.

A note on this clone: This sample includes further DNA sequences coding for the same CDR3. V usage is TRBV28 and J usage is TRBJ2-7; tentatively, D is TRBD1 (6 bases). The CDR3 extends over 15 amino acids. V was cut by 7 bases and J by 7 bases, with 23 bases left in between. Germline CDR1 and CDR2: MDHEN and SYDVKM. CDR3 in amino acids: CASTRTDILLGEQYF. The CDR3 coding sequence is TGTGCCAGCACGCGGACAGATATACTACTAGGGGAGCAGTACTTC.

This clone came up a few times. This rearrangement joins TRBV5-4 to TRBJ2-2; 12 nucleotides align to TRBD2. Germline lookup yields CDR1 SGHNT and CDR2 YYREEE (reference sequence). This CDR3 is built from 15 residues. V was pared by 2 bases and J by 6 bases, with 2 bases of the junction left unmatched. The CDR3 region is CASSFGTSGPGELFF. The CDR3 nucleotides are TGTGCCAGCAGCTTCGGGACTAGCGGGCCCGGGGAGCTGTTTTTT.

About this clone: Other DNA sequences in the same sample also yield this CDR3. The genes are TRBV9 and TRBJ2-7; D is perhaps TRBD2 (5 bases). The CDR3 covers 14 residues. Trimming removed 4 bases at V and 1 base at J, with 12 bases between. The germline gives CDR1 SGDLS, CDR2 YYNGEE. CDR3 nucleotide sequence: TGTGCCAGCAGCCCTCGGACTGAGTCCTACGAGCAGTACTTC. This translates into CASSPRTESYEQYF.

The chain combines TRBV7-9 with TRBJ1-3; possibly TRBD1 for D (6 bases). Germline V gene sequence: CDR1 SEHNR, CDR2 FQNEAQ (reference sequence). The germline V and J ends were trimmed by 4 bases and 3 bases, with 13 bases remaining between them. CDR3 length: 15 amino acids. CDR3 amino acids: CASSYSGVFGNTIYF. The CDR3 nucleotides read TGTGCCAGCAGCTACTCAGGGGTATTTGGAAACACCATATATTTT.

The V gene is TRBV5-4, the J gene TRBJ2-7, with 9 bases aligning to TRBD1. V trimming: 0 bases; J trimming: 7 bases; junction bases outside the gene matches: 5. Germline CDR1 reads SGHNT; CDR2 reads YYREEE (reference sequence). This CDR3 comprises 14 residues. The CDR3 region has the DNA TGTGCCAGCAGCTTGGTACAGGGGGCTGAAGAGCAGTACTTC. It codes for CASSLVQGAEEQYF.

This rearrangement joins TRBV6-1 to TRBJ2-7, with a tentative D call TRBD2 (6 bases). The V end was cut by 0 bases, the J end by 3 bases, with 12 bases between. The CDR3 has 15 amino acids. Germline CDR1 MNHNS, CDR2 SASEGT. CDR3 sequence: CASSEALAEYYEQYF. CDR3 bases: TGTGCCAGCAGTGAAGCTTTAGCGGAGTACTACGAGCAGTACTTC.

The chain recombines TRBV15 with TRBJ2-3; 9 positions agree with TRBD2. J was trimmed by 2 bases and V by 1 base; bases with no gene match: 7. The length of the CDR3 is 17 residues. The germline CDR1 and CDR2 sequences are LNHNV and YYDKDF (reference sequence). The CDR3 is CATSRGKRGAITDTQYF. CDR3 nucleotide sequence: TGTGCCACCAGCAGAGGAAAGCGGGGGGCCATCACAGATACGCAGTATTTT.

The J gene is TRBJ1-1, the V gene TRBV9; D possibly corresponds to TRBD1 (6 bases). CDR3 size: 14 residues. The germline V and J ends were trimmed by 0 bases and 1 base, with 7 bases remaining between them. Germline V lookup: CDR1 SGDLS, CDR2 YYNGEE. CDR3 nucleotides: TGTGCCAGCAGCGTAGAGGGGGGGAACACTGAAGCTTTCTTT. Translation gives CASSVEGGNTEAFF. Filled out from reference TRBV9 and TRBJ1-1, the complete variable domain reads DSGVTQTPKHLITATGQRVTLRCSPRSGDLSVYWYQQSLDQGLQFLIQYYNGEERAKGNILERFSAQQFPDLHSELNLSSLELGDSALYFCASSVEGGNTEAFFGQGTRLTVV.

The CDR3 DNA reads as TGTGCCAGCAGCTTGGGAGGGGGCTCTGGCTACACCTTC. Protein sequence: CASSLGGGSGYTF. V usage is TRBV5-4 and J usage is TRBJ1-2; 7 nucleotides line up with TRBD1. CDR1 and CDR2 from the germline V gene are SGHNT and YYREEE (reference sequence). This CDR3 has 13 residues. J lost 7 bases, V lost 0 bases, and 3 bases had no gene match.

The DNA for the CDR3 is TGCGCCAGCAGTCATACGGGACTAGCGGGTCAAGAGACCCAGTACTTC. Translated, it gives CASSHTGLAGQETQYF. The chain joins TRBV23-1 to TRBJ2-5, with 12 bases matching TRBD2. TRBV23-1 is an ORF for which the function is uncertain. Germline trimming cut 3 bases from V and 2 bases from J; bases unmatched to any gene: 4. The CDR3 has 16 amino acids.

The chain uses TRBV4-1 and TRBJ2-2; D gene uncertain. Germline V gene data show CDR1 as MGHRA and CDR2 as YSYEKL. V lost 1 base and J lost 0, with 9 bases in between. The CDR3 loop spans 16 amino acids. The CDR3: CASSQAVSANTGELFF. The CDR3 nucleotides read TGCGCCAGCAGCCAAGCGGTTTCCGCGAACACCGGGGAGCTGTTTTTT.

The J gene is TRBJ2-1, the V gene TRBV6-4; TRBD2 aligns across 8 bases. V shed 3 bases and J 8 bases; nucleotides not matched to a gene: 9. Germline V CDR1 and CDR2: MRHNA, SNTAGT. The CDR3 consists of 15 residues. The DNA for the CDR3 is TGTGCCAGCAGTGATGAACCGGGAGGGGCTGATGAGCAGTTCTTC. This sequence encodes CASSDEPGGADEQFF.

This chain joins TRBV7-8 and TRBJ2-3, with D perhaps TRBD2 (6 bases). V lost 2 bases and J lost 0, with 9 bases in between. The CDR3 covers 15 residues. Germline loops: CDR1 SGHVS, CDR2 FQNEAQ. CDR3 bases: TGTGCCAGCAGCTTATATGGGACTAGCACAGATACGCAGTATTTT. Amino acids: CASSLYGTSTDTQYF.

The chain recombines TRBV19 with TRBJ1-1; perhaps TRBD1 as D (6 bases). Deletions cut 5 bases from V and 1 base from J, with 11 bases between. Germline V gene lookup returns CDR1 LNHDA and CDR2 SQIVND (reference sequence). This CDR3 has 14 residues. The CDR3 region has the DNA TGTGCCAGTAGTGTGGGACAACCGAACACTGAAGCTTTCTTT. It translates to CASSVGQPNTEAFF.

This clone was recorded a few times. The CDR3 protein is CASSDRQGTTEAFF. The DNA for the CDR3 is TGTGCCAGCTCCGACCGACAGGGCACCACTGAAGCTTTCTTT. The chain uses TRBV18 and TRBJ1-1; 7 bases match TRBD1. The CDR3 loop spans 14 amino acids. Losses at the gene ends were 6 bases for V and 4 bases for J; bases not matched to a gene: 8. CDR1 and CDR2 from the germline V gene are KGHSH and LQKENI.

This clone was recorded once. This chain uses TRBV27 with TRBJ2-3; D is ambiguous. The V end was cut by 2 bases, the J end by 0 bases, with 9 bases between. The length of the CDR3 is 15 residues. Germline CDR1 is MNHEY and CDR2 is SMNVEV (reference sequence). The CDR3 sequence: CASSLDTSSTDTQYF. In DNA, the CDR3 is TGTGCCAGCAGTTTAGACACCTCTAGCACAGATACGCAGTATTTT.

As DNA, the CDR3 is TGTGCCAGCAGCTTCGGACCGGTTGAGCAGTTCTTC. Its translation is CASSFGPVEQFF. The chain links TRBV7-9 to TRBJ2-1; D is unclear. CDR1 SEHNR and CDR2 FQNEAQ come from the germline V gene (reference sequence). V was clipped by 3 bases and J by 9 bases, with 9 bases between them. The CDR3 length is 12 residues.

The chain is built from TRBV28 and TRBJ1-4; D ambiguous. There are 14 residues in the CDR3. V lost 4 bases, J lost 5 bases, and 11 bases lay in between. CDR1 is MDHEN, CDR2 SYDVKM, per germline. CDR3: CASSSRVQNEKLFF. The CDR3 coding sequence is TGTGCCAGCAGTTCACGGGTCCAAAATGAAAAACTGTTTTTT.